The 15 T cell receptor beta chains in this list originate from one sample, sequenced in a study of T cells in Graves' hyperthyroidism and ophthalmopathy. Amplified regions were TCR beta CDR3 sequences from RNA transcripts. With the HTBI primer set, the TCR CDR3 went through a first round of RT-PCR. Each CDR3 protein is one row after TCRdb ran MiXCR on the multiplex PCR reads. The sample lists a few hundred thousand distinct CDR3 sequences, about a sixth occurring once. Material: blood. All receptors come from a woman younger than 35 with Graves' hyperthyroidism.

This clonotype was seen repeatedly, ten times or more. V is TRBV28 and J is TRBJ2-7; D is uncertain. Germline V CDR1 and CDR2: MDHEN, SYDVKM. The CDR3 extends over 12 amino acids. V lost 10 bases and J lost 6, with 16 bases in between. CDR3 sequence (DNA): TGTGCCACGAATCGGTTGGGTGCCGAGCAGTACTTC. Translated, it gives CATNRLGAEQYF.

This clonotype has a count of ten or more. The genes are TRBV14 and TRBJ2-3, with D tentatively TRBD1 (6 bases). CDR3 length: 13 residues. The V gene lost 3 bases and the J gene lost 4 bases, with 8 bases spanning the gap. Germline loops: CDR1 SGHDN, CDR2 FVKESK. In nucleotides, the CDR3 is TGTGCCAGCAGCCATACAGGGCCAGATACGCAGTATTTT. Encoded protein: CASSHTGPDTQYF.

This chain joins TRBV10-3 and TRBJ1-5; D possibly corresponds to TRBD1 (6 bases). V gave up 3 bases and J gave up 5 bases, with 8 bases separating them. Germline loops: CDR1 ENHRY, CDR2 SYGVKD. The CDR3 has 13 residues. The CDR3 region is CAISEQGDQPQHF. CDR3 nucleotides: TGTGCCATCAGTGAACAGGGAGATCAGCCCCAGCATTTT.

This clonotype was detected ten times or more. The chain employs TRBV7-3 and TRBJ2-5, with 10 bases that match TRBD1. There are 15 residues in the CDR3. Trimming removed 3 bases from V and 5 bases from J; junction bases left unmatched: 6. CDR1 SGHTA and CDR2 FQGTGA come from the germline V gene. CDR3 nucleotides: TGTGCCAGCAGCTTCGGGACAGGGGCCACGGAGACCCAGTACTTC. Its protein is CASSFGTGATETQYF.

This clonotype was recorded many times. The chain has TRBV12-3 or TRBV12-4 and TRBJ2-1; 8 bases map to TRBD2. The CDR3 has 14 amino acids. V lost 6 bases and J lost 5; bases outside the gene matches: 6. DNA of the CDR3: TGTGCCAGCAGCTTGGCGGGGGGACACAATGAGCAGTTCTTC. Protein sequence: CASSLAGGHNEQFF.

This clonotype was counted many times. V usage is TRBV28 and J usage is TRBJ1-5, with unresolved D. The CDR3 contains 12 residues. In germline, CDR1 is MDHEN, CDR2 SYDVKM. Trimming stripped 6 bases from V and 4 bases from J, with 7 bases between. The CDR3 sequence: CASRESNQPQHF. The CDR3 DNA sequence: TGTGCCAGCAGGGAGTCGAATCAGCCCCAGCATTTT.

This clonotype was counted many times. CDR3 DNA sequence: TGTGCCAGCAGTTTATCAGCCACAGATACGCAGTATTTT. Its protein product is CASSLSATDTQYF. V gene TRBV12-3 or TRBV12-4 combines with J gene TRBJ2-3; no reliable D call. This CDR3 comprises 13 residues. The V end was cut by 2 bases, the J end by 2 bases, with 5 bases between.

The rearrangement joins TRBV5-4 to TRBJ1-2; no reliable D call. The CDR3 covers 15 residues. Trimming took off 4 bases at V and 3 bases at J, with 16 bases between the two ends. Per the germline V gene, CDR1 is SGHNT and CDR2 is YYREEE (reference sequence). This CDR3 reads CASSTHPHGYYGYTF. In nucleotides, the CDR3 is TGTGCCAGCAGCACCCACCCCCACGGGTACTATGGCTACACCTTC.

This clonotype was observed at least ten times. CDR3 bases: TGTGCCAGCAGCTTAAGACCCACAGGAGAATACGAGCAGTACTTC. It codes for CASSLRPTGEYEQYF. The genes are TRBV11-2 and TRBJ2-7; D is perhaps TRBD1 (5 bases). The germline V gene encodes CDR1 SGHAT and CDR2 FQNNGV. The V gene lost 2 bases and the J gene lost 4 bases, with 15 bases spanning the gap. The CDR3 contains 15 residues.

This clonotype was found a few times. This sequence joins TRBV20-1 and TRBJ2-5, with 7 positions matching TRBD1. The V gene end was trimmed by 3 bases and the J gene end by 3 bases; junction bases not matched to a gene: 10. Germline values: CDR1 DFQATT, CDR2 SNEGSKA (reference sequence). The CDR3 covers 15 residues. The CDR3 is CSASQRRTGEETQYF. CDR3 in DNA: TGCAGTGCTAGTCAACGAAGGACAGGAGAAGAGACCCAGTACTTC.

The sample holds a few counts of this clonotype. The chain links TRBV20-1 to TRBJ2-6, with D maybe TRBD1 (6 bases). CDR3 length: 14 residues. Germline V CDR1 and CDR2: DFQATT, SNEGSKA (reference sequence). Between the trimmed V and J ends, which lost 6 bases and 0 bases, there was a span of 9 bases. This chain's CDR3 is CSASGVSGANVLTF. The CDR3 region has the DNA TGCAGTGCGTCAGGGGTCTCTGGGGCCAACGTCCTGACTTTC.

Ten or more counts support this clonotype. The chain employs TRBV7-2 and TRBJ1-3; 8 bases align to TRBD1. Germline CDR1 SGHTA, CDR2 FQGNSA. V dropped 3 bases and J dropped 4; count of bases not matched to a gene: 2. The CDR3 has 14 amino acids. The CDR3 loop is CASSFRDRGNTIYF. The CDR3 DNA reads TGTGCCAGCAGCTTCCGGGACAGGGGAAACACCATATATTTT.

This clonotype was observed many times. CDR3 bases: TGTGCCAGCTCGAATGGGGATACGCAGTATTTT. It specifies CASSNGDTQYF. This chain links TRBV18 with TRBJ2-3; D is undetermined. V lost 6 bases and J lost 6, with 7 bases in between. This CDR3 has 11 residues. Germline V gene lookup returns CDR1 KGHSH and CDR2 LQKENI.

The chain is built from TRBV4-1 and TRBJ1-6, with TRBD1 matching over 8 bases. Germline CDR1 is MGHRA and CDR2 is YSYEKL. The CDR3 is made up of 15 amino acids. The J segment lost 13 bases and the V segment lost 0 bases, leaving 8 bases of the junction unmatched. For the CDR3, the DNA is TGCGCCAGCAGCCAAGACCACAGGGGGGTTTCCCCCCTCCACTTT. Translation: CASSQDHRGVSPLHF.

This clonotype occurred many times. CDR3: CASSPRGPQSYEQYF. In DNA, the CDR3 is TGTGCCAGCAGTCCGAGAGGGCCGCAGTCCTACGAGCAGTACTTC. The V gene is TRBV6-1, the J gene TRBJ2-7; a possible D gene is TRBD2 (5 bases). The CDR3 totals 15 residues. Per germline, CDR1 MNHNS and CDR2 SASEGT. Trimming took off 5 bases at V and 1 base at J, with 15 bases between the two ends.